The source of this TCR beta chain is a study of tumor-infiltrating lymphocytes in localized non-small cell lung cancer. The protocol was immunoSEQ multiplex PCR, while the TCRdb copy is restricted to in-frame clones and leaves out a portion. The table lists under 25,000 clones, approximately 59% of them singletons. The CDR3 has 15 residues. Unmatched junction bases numbered 5, after V lost 3 bases and J lost 1 base. Germline loops: CDR1 SQVTM, CDR2 ANQGSEA. Notes on the study in general: Not all patients were TCR sequenced, owing to tissue quantity. Higher tumor T cell infiltration than in uninvolved lung was supported by TCRbeta sequencing. Technical variation could not be separated from intratumor heterogeneity here.

To note about this clone: Its matching antigen is unknown.

This receptor was obtained from a human donor with non-small cell lung cancer. The material sequenced was lung tumor tissue. The chain carries TRBV29-1 and TRBJ2-7, with 11 nucleotides matching TRBD2. The CDR3 spells CSVEGTSGFSYEQYF. CDR3 coding DNA: TGCAGCGTTGAGGGGACTAGCGGTTTTTCCTACGAGCAGTACTTC.